This TCR beta chain was profiled in a study of shared clonotypes between healthy human individuals. TCRdb's copy holds only in-frame clones and misses some; the assay was immunoSEQ multiplex PCR. The sample carries some 2,500,000 clones, 93% recorded once. CDR3 length: 13 amino acids. Trimming removed 0 bases at V and 7 bases at J, with 6 bases between. The germline V gene encodes CDR1 SGHDN and CDR2 FVKESK. Sequencing was done on a sample of naive CD4+ T cells from PBMCs. The subset was: CD45RA+ positively selected. The chain combines TRBV14 with TRBJ2-2; D gene uncertain. This sequence originates from a man between 18 and 29 years old in good health. Some clones in this sample may be carry-over from other donors' samples. The CDR3 loop reads CASSQDPGGELFF. The CDR3 region has the DNA TGTGCCAGCAGCCAAGATCCCGGCGGGGAGCTGTTTTTT.